These 21 T cell receptor beta chains originate from one sample sequenced in a study of T cell repertoires in cytomegalovirus infection. For these TCRs, the target antigens are not known. TCRdb re-analysed the reads in MiXCR, keeping a single row per CDR3 protein. The data hold fewer than 350,000 distinct CDR3 sequences, with about 28% observed a single time. Sequences were derived from cultured PBMCs, sampled from culture after CMV antigen stimulation. The receptors come from a human donor in good health (CMV status not recorded). Some clones in this sample may be carry-over from other donors' samples.

V is TRBV27 and J is TRBJ1-1, with D unclear. The CDR3 has 16 residues. V was shortened by 5 bases and J by 0 bases, with 16 bases between the two germline ends. CDR1 and CDR2 from the germline V gene are MNHEY and SMNVEV (reference sequence). The CDR3 region is CASSKKPWQLNTEAFF. The CDR3 DNA follows: TGTGCCAGCAGTAAAAAACCGTGGCAGCTGAACACTGAAGCTTTCTTT.

V usage is TRBV7-3 and J usage is TRBJ1-2; D perhaps matches TRBD1 (5 bases). This CDR3 is built from 13 residues. The V and J ends lost 4 bases and 4 bases respectively, with 10 bases between them. Looked up from germline, CDR1 is SGHTA and CDR2 is FQGTGA. CDR3 sequence (DNA): TGTGCCAGCAGCTCTGGGGCCCTCTATGGCTACACCTTC. Translated: CASSSGALYGYTF.

The J gene is TRBJ2-5, the V gene TRBV5-1; TRBD1 might be the D (5 bases). This CDR3 region has 13 residues. Looked up from germline, CDR1 is SGHRS and CDR2 is YFSETQ. Between the trimmed V and J ends, which lost 5 bases and 4 bases, there was a span of 12 bases. The CDR3 region has the DNA TGCGCCAGCAGGTCAGGGTCGGGAGAGACCCAGTACTTC. It specifies CASRSGSGETQYF.

V gene TRBV7-2 combines with J gene TRBJ1-2; 11 nucleotides agree with TRBD1. CDR3 length: 15 amino acids. With V trimmed by 5 bases and J by 6 bases, 8 bases remained unmatched. CDR1 and CDR2 from the germline V gene are SGHTA and FQGNSA. CDR3 region: CASSQDRGLSNGYTF. As DNA, the CDR3 is TGTGCCAGCAGCCAGGACAGGGGGCTTAGTAATGGCTACACCTTC.

This clonotype was observed a few times. The chain employs TRBV11-2 and TRBJ2-3; D unclear. Germline V CDR1 and CDR2: SGHAT, FQNNGV. V was pared by 5 bases and J by 2 bases, with 8 bases between. The length of the CDR3 is 13 residues. This chain's CDR3 is CASSPRPTDTQYF. The CDR3 DNA reads as TGTGCCAGCAGCCCCCGGCCCACAGATACGCAGTATTTT. Looking up the rest from reference TRBV11-2 and TRBJ2-3 gives the full variable domain: EAGVAQSPRYKIIEKRQSVAFWCNPISGHATLYWYQQILGQGPKLLIQFQNNGVVDDSQLPKDRFSAERLKGVDSTLKIQPAKLEDSAVYLCASSPRPTDTQYFGPGTRLTVL.

The chain joins TRBV12-5 to TRBJ1-1; unclear D gene. V was trimmed by 0 bases and J by 1 base, leaving 15 bases between them. This CDR3 contains 17 residues. The V gene's germline CDR1 is LGHNT and CDR2 FRNRAP. The CDR3 reads CASGLVLGKLRNTEAFF. The DNA of the CDR3 is TGTGCTAGTGGTTTGGTATTGGGGAAGCTAAGGAACACTGAAGCTTTCTTT.

The table lists this clonotype with a few counts. V is TRBV6-2 or TRBV6-3 and J is TRBJ2-7, with TRBD1 identical over 12 bases. V lost 6 bases to trimming and J lost 4 bases; unmatched junction nucleotides: 7. CDR3 size: 15 residues. Germline V gene data show CDR1 as MNHEY and CDR2 as SVGEGT. CDR3 region: CASRGPGQGAYEQYF. The CDR3 bases are TGTGCCAGCAGAGGACCGGGACAGGGGGCATACGAGCAGTACTTC.

The chain has TRBV4-2 and TRBJ2-1; the D is unclear. Trimming removed 2 bases at V and 0 bases at J, with 8 bases between. Germline CDR1 LGHNA, CDR2 YNFKEQ. The CDR3 covers 15 residues. CDR3: CASSQYPSSYNEQFF. For the CDR3, the DNA is TGTGCCAGCAGCCAATACCCGAGCTCCTACAATGAGCAGTTCTTC.

The chain couples TRBV5-1 to TRBJ2-5; 8 bases line up with TRBD1. From germline, CDR1 is SGHRS and CDR2 YFSETQ. V was pared by 4 bases and J by 3 bases, with 5 bases of the junction left unmatched. This CDR3 region has 14 residues. CDR3 nucleotide sequence: TGCGCCAGCAGCGCCACGACAGGGGAAGAGACCCAGTACTTC. It codes for CASSATTGEETQYF. The full variable domain, in which reference TRBV5-1 and TRBJ2-5 provide the parts outside the CDR3, is KAGVTQTPRYLIKTRGQQVTLSCSPISGHRSVSWYQQTPGQGLQFLFEYFSETQRNKGNFPGRFSGRQFSNSRSEMNVSTLELGDSALYLCASSATTGEETQYFGPGTRLLVL.

The chain couples TRBV2 to TRBJ2-7, with 10 nucleotides matching TRBD1. V lost 4 bases to trimming and J lost 0 bases; unmatched junction nucleotides: 9. The CDR3 covers 17 residues. The germline V gene has CDR1 SNHLY and CDR2 FYNNEI. CDR3 nucleotides: TGTGCCAGCAGTGGACAGGGGGCAGGACTGTCCTCCTACGAGCAGTACTTC. This sequence encodes CASSGQGAGLSSYEQYF. Together with reference TRBV2 and TRBJ2-7, the CDR3 gives the full variable domain: EPEVTQTPSHQVTQMGQEVILRCVPISNHLYFYWYRQILGQKVEFLVSFYNNEISEKSEIFDDQFSVERPDGSNFTLKIRSTKLEDSAMYFCASSGQGAGLSSYEQYFGPGTRLTVT.

The chain recombines TRBV19 with TRBJ1-4; D not resolved. Trimming removed 9 bases at V and 4 bases at J, with 15 bases between. This CDR3 is built from 14 residues. Germline V lookup: CDR1 LNHDA, CDR2 SQIVND (reference sequence). The CDR3 sequence: CASLRLPRNEKLFF. The CDR3 DNA follows: TGTGCCAGCCTGCGGCTCCCACGTAATGAAAAACTGTTTTTT.

This clonotype was observed a few times. The V call is TRBV20-1, the J call TRBJ1-1, with D possibly being TRBD1 (5 bases). Between the trimmed V and J ends, which lost 1 base and 5 bases, there was a span of 14 bases. This CDR3 is built from 14 residues. Germline V lookup: CDR1 DFQATT, CDR2 SNEGSKA (reference sequence). CDR3 in amino acids: CSARGGPVGTEAFF. The CDR3 DNA reads as TGCAGTGCTAGAGGGGGACCGGTGGGGACTGAAGCTTTCTTT.

This clonotype was counted a few times. This chain joins TRBV4-1 and TRBJ1-1; D gene ambiguous. Germline lookup yields CDR1 MGHRA and CDR2 YSYEKL. The CDR3 runs to 14 residues. V was shortened by 1 base and J by 6 bases, with 12 bases between the two germline ends. The CDR3 loop reads CASSQGSLGSEAFF. Written as DNA, the CDR3 is TGCGCCAGCAGCCAAGGAAGCTTGGGATCTGAAGCTTTCTTT.

This chain uses TRBV7-2 with TRBJ1-1, with D possibly being TRBD1 (5 bases). V lost 1 base and J lost 6, with 15 bases in between. The length of the CDR3 is 15 residues. CDR1 and CDR2 (germline): SGHTA, FQGNSA. Here the CDR3 reads CASSLVAGSLAEAFF. The CDR3 nucleotides are TGTGCCAGCAGCTTAGTAGCAGGGTCTTTGGCTGAAGCTTTCTTT.

This sequence joins TRBV6-2 or TRBV6-3 and TRBJ1-1; D is unclear. This CDR3 is 12 amino acids long. The ends were cut back, 8 bases at V and 1 base at J, with 8 bases in the middle. CDR1 and CDR2 from the germline V gene are MNHEY and SVGEGT. The CDR3 protein is CASQDANTEAFF. CDR3 sequence (DNA): TGTGCCAGCCAAGATGCGAACACTGAAGCTTTCTTT.

V gene TRBV18 combines with J gene TRBJ2-1, with 8 bases aligning to TRBD2. Germline V gives CDR1 KGHSH, CDR2 LQKENI. The CDR3 contains 14 residues. V lost 6 bases and J lost 2; bases outside the gene matches: 3. The CDR3 reads CASSGGAAYNEQFF. Here the CDR3 DNA reads TGTGCCAGCTCCGGGGGGGCGGCCTACAATGAGCAGTTCTTC.

The CDR3 loop is CASSLGQGWTNEKLFF. Written as DNA, the CDR3 is TGTGCCAGCAGCTTAGGGCAGGGGTGGACTAATGAAAAACTGTTTTTT. The chain carries TRBV7-8 and TRBJ1-4, with D perhaps matching TRBD1 (6 bases). The germline V gene has CDR1 SGHVS and CDR2 FQNEAQ. There are 16 residues in the CDR3. The germline V and J ends were trimmed by 1 base and 2 bases, with 11 bases remaining between them.

This clonotype was picked up many times. J is TRBJ2-1 and V is TRBV7-9, with D possibly TRBD2 on 5 matching bases. Germline V gene sequence: CDR1 SEHNR, CDR2 FQNEAQ (reference sequence). V was clipped by 0 bases and J by 6 bases, with 15 bases between them. The CDR3 loop spans 16 amino acids. DNA of the CDR3: TGTGCCAGCAGCTTAGCGGTCGGGGTCGGGGTCAATGAGCAGTTCTTC. It specifies CASSLAVGVGVNEQFF.

This clonotype has just a few counts. V is TRBV5-1 and J is TRBJ2-1; tentatively, D is TRBD1 or TRBD2 (5 bases each). The CDR3 has 17 residues. V was cut by 3 bases and J by 4 bases, with 20 bases left in between. Germline values: CDR1 SGHRS, CDR2 YFSETQ. The CDR3 DNA is TGCGCCAGCAGCTCAGAGCCGGGACCGCTATTTTACAATGAGCAGTTCTTC. It specifies CASSSEPGPLFYNEQFF.

V usage is TRBV20-1 and J usage is TRBJ1-2; the match to TRBD1 covers 8 bases. The CDR3 loop spans 13 amino acids. CDR1 is DFQATT and CDR2 is SNEGSKA in the germline V gene (reference sequence). Trimming took 3 bases from V and 8 from J; bases not matched to a gene: 8. CDR3 residues: CSARVAGGEGYTF. CDR3 coding DNA: TGCAGTGCTAGGGTGGCAGGGGGCGAGGGCTACACCTTC.

This clonotype was picked up many times. The chain joins TRBV7-8 to TRBJ1-5; no firm D call. The CDR3 length is 13 residues. Germline lookup yields CDR1 SGHVS and CDR2 FQNEAQ. Trimming pared 1 base from V and 4 bases from J, leaving 5 bases between. The CDR3: CASSLDVNQPQHF. Written as DNA, the CDR3 is TGTGCCAGCAGCTTAGATGTGAATCAGCCCCAGCATTTT.